These 10 T cell receptor beta chains originate from one sample sequenced in a study of Graves' ophthalmopathy and Graves' hyperthyroidism. As the template, RNA transcripts were used to amplify TCR beta CDR3 regions. First-round RT-PCR used HTBI primers; second-round multiplex PCR followed. Each CDR3 protein is one row after TCRdb ran MiXCR on the multiplex PCR reads. The sample includes a few hundred thousand distinct CDR3 sequences, 35% to 45% of them seen just once. Specimen: peripheral blood or thyroid tissue (not recorded which). These receptors came from an adult man with Graves' hyperthyroidism.

This clonotype was seen a few times. The chain combines TRBV7-2 with TRBJ2-3, with D unresolved. Deletions cut 3 bases from V and 6 bases from J, with 13 bases between. CDR3 length: 14 residues. The germline CDR1 and CDR2 sequences are SGHTA and FQGNSA. The CDR3 reads CASSFVQAGDTQYF. The CDR3 region has the DNA TGTGCCAGCAGCTTCGTCCAGGCTGGGGATACGCAGTATTTT. Full variable domain (rest looked up from reference TRBV7-2 and TRBJ2-3): GAGVSQSPSNKVTEKGKDVELRCDPISGHTALYWYRQSLGQGLEFLIYFQGNSAPDKSGLPSDRFSAERTGGSVSTLTIQRTQQEDSAVYLCASSFVQAGDTQYFGPGTRLTVL.

The chain combines TRBV28 with TRBJ2-7; 8 nucleotides match TRBD1. This CDR3 region has 16 residues. Germline V gene sequence: CDR1 MDHEN, CDR2 SYDVKM. J lost 5 bases, V lost 6 bases, and 15 bases had no gene match. The CDR3 loop is CASSRTGGFVVDEQYF. The CDR3 nucleotides are TGTGCCAGCAGCCGCACAGGGGGTTTCGTGGTCGACGAGCAGTACTTC.

The table lists this clonotype with many counts. The V call is TRBV29-1, the J call TRBJ1-1; 9 positions agree with TRBD1. J lost 5 bases, V lost 7 bases, and 8 bases had no gene match. Germline CDR1 SQVTM, CDR2 ANQGSEA. The CDR3 length is 13 residues. The CDR3: CSADRGGWTEAFF. Written as DNA, the CDR3 is TGCAGCGCGGACAGGGGAGGGTGGACTGAAGCTTTCTTT. Looking up the rest from reference TRBV29-1 and TRBJ1-1 gives the full variable domain: SAVISQKPSRDICQRGTSLTIQCQVDSQVTMMFWYRQQPGQSLTLIATANQGSEATYESGFVIDKFPISRPNLTFSTLTVSNMSPEDSSIYLCSADRGGWTEAFFGQGTRLTVV.

V is TRBV7-9 and J is TRBJ2-3; TRBD1 agrees at 9 bases. J was trimmed by 3 bases and V by 5 bases; bases with no gene match: 6. The CDR3 covers 15 residues. The germline V gene encodes CDR1 SEHNR and CDR2 FQNEAQ (reference sequence). In DNA form, the CDR3 reads TGTGCCAGCAGCGAGGTCGGGACAGGGACAGATACGCAGTATTTT. Encoded protein: CASSEVGTGTDTQYF.

This clonotype was detected a few times. The chain links TRBV6-5 to TRBJ2-7, with 7 bases matching TRBD1. In germline, CDR1 is MNHEY, CDR2 SVGAGI. Trimming at V came to 8 bases and at J to 0 bases, leaving 13 bases not matched to a gene. The CDR3 contains 16 residues. The CDR3 DNA reads as TGTGCCAGCGAGGTGAGGGCGGACAGGAGCTCCTACGAGCAGTACTTC. Translated: CASEVRADRSSYEQYF.

A remark on this clonotype: Given a much more abundant clone one base away, this may be a read error. J is TRBJ1-1 and V is TRBV20-1; D might be TRBD1 (5 bases). The CDR3 covers 14 residues. Germline CDR1 reads DFQATT; CDR2 reads SNEGSKA (reference sequence). With 6 bases removed from V and 0 bases from J, the gap between germline ends came to 14 bases. In nucleotides, the CDR3 is TGCAGTGCCAAAAAGGGGAACATGAACACTGAAGCTTTCTTT. Translation: CSAKKGNMNTEAFF.

J is TRBJ1-2 and V is TRBV14; 7 nucleotides line up with TRBD1. J gave up 9 bases and V 6 bases, and 10 bases lay outside the gene matches. Germline CDR1 and CDR2: SGHDN and FVKESK. The CDR3 is made up of 13 amino acids. The DNA for the CDR3 is TGTGCCAGCAGGCAGTACAGGGGTAACCGCTACACCTTC. Its protein is CASRQYRGNRYTF.

This clonotype was observed many times. The chain couples TRBV2 to TRBJ2-2, with D tentatively TRBD1 or TRBD2 (5 bases each). Germline lookup yields CDR1 SNHLY and CDR2 FYNNEI. The germline V and J ends were trimmed by 6 bases and 5 bases, with 16 bases remaining between them. CDR3 size: 15 residues. DNA of the CDR3: TGTGCCAGCAGCAAGACACCGGGACGGACCGGGGAGCTGTTTTTT. This translates into CASSKTPGRTGELFF.

The chain combines TRBV19 with TRBJ2-7; TRBD1 might be the D (7 bases). The CDR3 contains 12 residues. Per germline, CDR1 LNHDA and CDR2 SQIVND (reference sequence). V lost 10 bases to trimming and J lost 4 bases, with 14 bases between them. The CDR3: CATQGGKYEQYF. The CDR3 coding sequence is TGTGCCACCCAGGGGGGAAAGTACGAGCAGTACTTC. Full variable domain (rest looked up from reference TRBV19 and TRBJ2-7): DGGITQSPKYLFRKEGQNVTLSCEQNLNHDAMYWYRQDPGQGLRLIYYSQIVNDFQKGDIAEGYSVSREKKESFPLTVTSAQKNPTAFYLCATQGGKYEQYFGPGTRLTVT.

V gene TRBV2 combines with J gene TRBJ1-1; tentatively, D is TRBD1 (6 bases). The CDR3 totals 14 residues. V was trimmed by 8 bases and J by 1 base, leaving 14 bases between them. Germline CDR1 reads SNHLY; CDR2 reads FYNNEI. CDR3 protein: CASEPTGRNTEAFF. Written as DNA, the CDR3 is TGTGCCAGCGAGCCAACAGGGAGGAACACTGAAGCTTTCTTT.